The clone carrying this TCR beta chain was observed a single time. Clones were read by immunoSEQ multiplex PCR, and TCRdb kept only the in-frame ones, dropping some. The sample lists roughly 30,000 clones; roughly three quarters were seen once. The sample is drawn from a study of blood T cell repertoires in COVID-19. Germline V gene sequence: CDR1 SGHNT, CDR2 YYREEE (reference sequence). The CDR3 extends over 14 amino acids. Trimming took off 2 bases at V and 6 bases at J, with 12 bases between the two ends. The sample comprised peripheral blood. The TCR originated in a man in his sixties or seventies with acute or convalescent COVID-19. V usage is TRBV5-4 and J usage is TRBJ2-1, with D maybe TRBD2 (5 bases). The DNA for the CDR3 is TGTGCCAGCAGCTTAACTAGAAGGGTCAATGAGCAGTTCTTC. Translation: CASSLTRRVNEQFF.